This T cell receptor beta chain was sequenced for a study of T-cell reconstitution after alpha-beta-depleted transplantation in children. Study findings and constraints: Surviving recipient cells, namely T cells and thymic progenitors, were the source of high day-60 TCRbeta diversity in some patients. Newly made T cells mostly supplied T-cell counts and diversity one year after transplant. In patients about two months after transplant, alpha-beta T cells reportedly arose from several hundred expanded graft clones.

A library of TCRbeta sequences, prepared with unique molecular identifiers, was generated. From the PCR reads, TCRdb called clonotypes with MiXCR, one entry per CDR3 protein. Of around 200,000 distinct CDR3 sequences listed, roughly 15% are singletons. In its sample, this clonotype was seen a few times. Its antigen is undetermined. The V and J ends lost 7 bases and 6 bases, in that order; junction bases with no gene match: 4. The CDR3 has 12 amino acids. The sequencing used PBMCs, mostly from graft donor cells, collected 360 days after TCRalphabeta/CD19-depleted stem cell transplant. This receptor was identified in a male patient between 2 and 15 years old who had a stem cell transplant for acute lymphoblastic leukemia, so the T cells may come from the graft donor. This chain joins TRBV12-3 or TRBV12-4 and TRBJ1-2; 8 positions agree with TRBD1. For the CDR3, the DNA is TGTGCCAGCAAACGACAGGGGAATGGCTACACCTTC. Translated, it gives CASKRQGNGYTF.